These 30 T cell receptor beta chains were sequenced from one sample in a study of blood T cell repertoires in COVID-19. The protocol was immunoSEQ multiplex PCR, while the TCRdb copy is restricted to in-frame clones and leaves out a portion. The table lists over 300,000 clones, 70% to 90% of them singletons, with under 2.5% in the top ten. Specimen: PBMCs or T cells enriched from blood (not recorded which). The receptors stem from a young man who had recovered from COVID-19.

The genes are TRBV9 and TRBJ2-1, with D perhaps TRBD2 (5 bases). This CDR3 contains 13 residues. V lost 1 base to trimming and J lost 8 bases, with 10 bases between them. Germline loops: CDR1 SGDLS, CDR2 YYNGEE. This chain's CDR3 is CASSVFEGYEQFF. As DNA, the CDR3 is TGTGCCAGCAGCGTATTTGAGGGCTATGAGCAGTTCTTC.

V and J are TRBV18 and TRBJ2-7; D remains ambiguous. From germline, CDR1 is KGHSH and CDR2 LQKENI. The CDR3 has 15 residues. V lost 0 bases and J 6 bases, leaving 15 bases between the germline ends. The CDR3, as DNA: TGTGCCAGCTCACCACCAGATAACACCCTCAGCGAGCAGTACTTC. Translated: CASSPPDNTLSEQYF.

In its sample, this clone was seen a few times. The chain links TRBV6-1 to TRBJ1-2; TRBD1 aligns across 9 bases. The ends lost 4 bases at V and 1 base at J; junction bases unmatched: 7. CDR1 and CDR2 (germline): MNHNS, SASEGT. The CDR3 is 16 residues long. The CDR3 spells CASSGTGVVDNYGYTF. For the CDR3, the DNA is TGTGCCAGCAGTGGGACAGGGGTCGTGGATAACTATGGCTACACCTTC.

The genes are TRBV7-9 and TRBJ1-2; 9 bases fit TRBD1. The V gene's germline CDR1 is SEHNR and CDR2 FQNEAQ (reference sequence). The CDR3 totals 13 residues. V shed 1 base, J shed 6 bases, and the junction held 0 bases outside the gene matches. CDR3 nucleotides: TGTGCCAGCAGCTTAGGGACAGGGGATGGCTACACCTTC. Translation gives CASSLGTGDGYTF.

The rearrangement joins TRBV7-8 to TRBJ1-2; tentatively, D is TRBD1 (5 bases). Looked up from germline, CDR1 is SGHVS and CDR2 is FQNEAQ. V lost 3 bases, J lost 11 bases, and 16 bases lay in between. CDR3 size: 13 residues. In DNA, the CDR3 is TGTGCCAGCAGCTTGGGGACGGCGGGGGGGTACACCTTC. This encodes CASSLGTAGGYTF.

This clone was detected a few times. The chain joins TRBV7-9 to TRBJ2-7; possible D gene TRBD1, 6 bases. The CDR3 loop spans 14 amino acids. The germline V and J ends were trimmed by 5 bases and 7 bases, with 18 bases remaining between them. Germline V CDR1 and CDR2: SEHNR, FQNEAQ (reference sequence). The CDR3 is CASSPQGSSGEQYF. Here the CDR3 DNA reads TGTGCCAGCAGCCCCCAGGGGTCCTCAGGGGAGCAGTACTTC.

The chain links TRBV24-1 to TRBJ2-3, with D maybe TRBD2 (5 bases). V was pared by 3 bases and J by 7 bases, with 13 bases between. Germline CDR1 KGHDR, CDR2 SFDVKD. CDR3 length equals 14 residues. The CDR3 region has the DNA TGTGCCACCAGTGATCCGACTATTCTCCATACGCAGTATTTT. Its translation: CATSDPTILHTQYF.

V gene TRBV28 combines with J gene TRBJ1-4; D call uncertain. The CDR3 has 15 residues. In germline, CDR1 is MDHEN, CDR2 SYDVKM. V was trimmed by 3 bases and J by 5 bases, leaving 13 bases between them. The CDR3 protein is CASSFGGYSNEKLFF. CDR3 DNA sequence: TGTGCCAGCAGTTTCGGAGGGTATAGCAATGAAAAACTGTTTTTT. Full variable domain (missing parts from reference TRBV28 and TRBJ1-4): DVKVTQSSRYLVKRTGEKVFLECVQDMDHENMFWYRQDPGLGLRLIYFSYDVKMKEKGDIPEGYSVSREKKERFSLILESASTNQTSMYLCASSFGGYSNEKLFFGSGTQLSVL.

The genes are TRBV7-2 and TRBJ1-6, with 7 bases fitting TRBD1. V lost 3 bases to trimming and J lost 3 bases; unmatched junction nucleotides: 14. Germline V gives CDR1 SGHTA, CDR2 FQGNSA. The CDR3 sequence is 19 residues long. The CDR3 DNA is TGTGCCAGCAGCTTTGGGGGACAGAGTTTTTGGGACTATAATTCACCCCTCCACTTT. It encodes CASSFGGQSFWDYNSPLHF.

This rearrangement joins TRBV25-1 to TRBJ2-2; possibly TRBD1 for D (6 bases). Trimming removed 6 bases at V and 11 bases at J, with 28 bases between. CDR3 length: 17 residues. CDR1 is MGHDK and CDR2 is SYGVNS in the germline V gene. The CDR3 loop reads CASSVHRDLDSYLELFF. The CDR3 nucleotides read TGTGCCAGCAGCGTCCACAGGGATTTGGATAGCTATTTAGAGCTGTTTTTT.

The chain couples TRBV2 to TRBJ2-3; 8 bases match TRBD2. V shed 6 bases, J shed 4 bases, and the junction held 6 bases outside the gene matches. This CDR3 has 14 amino acids. Germline V gene lookup returns CDR1 SNHLY and CDR2 FYNNEI. The CDR3 DNA reads as TGTGCCAGCAGACGGGGGGGGAATGCAGATACGCAGTATTTT. This translates into CASRRGGNADTQYF.

The V call is TRBV6-5, the J call TRBJ2-7, with 10 nucleotides matching TRBD1. Trimming at V came to 4 bases and at J to 5 bases, leaving 11 bases not matched to a gene. The CDR3 is 16 amino acids. Per germline, CDR1 MNHEY and CDR2 SVGAGI. The CDR3 spells CASSSSWGTGADEQYF. The CDR3 region has the DNA TGTGCCAGCAGTTCCTCCTGGGGGACAGGGGCCGACGAGCAGTACTTC.

The rearrangement joins TRBV5-1 to TRBJ2-3, with 12 bases fitting TRBD1. The CDR3 spans 18 residues. The V gene end was trimmed by 0 bases and the J gene end by 4 bases; junction bases not matched to a gene: 9. Germline V gene lookup returns CDR1 SGHRS and CDR2 YFSETQ. As DNA, the CDR3 is TGCGCCAGCAGCTTGGGGGACAGGGGGCTGGGTGTGTCAGATACGCAGTATTTT. Translated, it gives CASSLGDRGLGVSDTQYF.

The rearrangement joins TRBV7-9 to TRBJ1-6; TRBD1 matches 7 bases. The CDR3 sequence is 13 residues long. Germline CDR1 is SEHNR and CDR2 is FQNEAQ (reference sequence). The CDR3 region is CACQGDYNSPLHF. The CDR3 region has the DNA TGTGCTTGCCAGGGGGACTATAATTCACCCCTCCACTTT. The entire variable domain, with the rest obtained from reference TRBV7-9 and TRBJ1-6, is as follows: DTGVSQNPRHKITKRGQNVTFRCDPISEHNRLYWYRQTLGQGPEFLTYFQNEAQLEKSRLLSDRFSAERPKGSFSTLEIQRTEQGDSAMYLCACQGDYNSPLHFGNGTRLTVT.

This chain uses TRBV23-1 with TRBJ1-2; tentatively, D is TRBD1 (5 bases). TRBV23-1 is reported as an ORF; its role is uncertain. There are 17 residues in the CDR3. Trimming stripped 0 bases from V and 4 bases from J, with 18 bases between. CDR3 bases: TGCGCCAGCAGTCAATCTCCAGGTGGAGGGACCCTCTATGGCTACACCTTC. Translation gives CASSQSPGGGTLYGYTF.

The genes are TRBV5-1 and TRBJ2-2; 7 positions match TRBD1. Germline V gene sequence: CDR1 SGHRS, CDR2 YFSETQ. This CDR3 spans 16 amino acids. Germline trimming cut 0 bases from V and 3 bases from J; bases unmatched to any gene: 5. CDR3 in DNA: TGCGCCAGCAGCTTGGTCGGAACAGGGGACACCGGGGAGCTGTTTTTT. Protein product: CASSLVGTGDTGELFF.

The chain's CDR3 is CASSPYSGGTEAFF. CDR3 nucleotide sequence: TGTGCCAGCAGCCCCTATTCTGGCGGCACTGAAGCTTTCTTT. The chain recombines TRBV3-1 (or the pseudogene TRBV3-2) with TRBJ1-1; D is undetermined. Germline V gene data show CDR1 as LGHDT and CDR2 as YNNKEL (reference sequence). This CDR3 has 14 residues. V was clipped by 4 bases and J by 4 bases, with 13 bases between them.

The chain employs TRBV5-1 and TRBJ2-7; a weak D match, TRBD1 (5 bases). The CDR3 extends over 15 amino acids. The V gene lost 3 bases and the J gene lost 2 bases, with 15 bases spanning the gap. Germline CDR1 reads SGHRS; CDR2 reads YFSETQ. CDR3 protein: CASSSPTALTYEQYF. The CDR3 DNA is TGCGCCAGCAGCTCTCCGACAGCTTTAACCTACGAGCAGTACTTC.

V and J are TRBV11-3 and TRBJ2-1; D perhaps matches TRBD1 (6 bases). CDR1 is SGHNT, CDR2 YENEEA, per germline. V lost 5 bases to trimming and J lost 11 bases, with 13 bases between them. The CDR3 is 12 amino acids. The CDR3 nucleotides are TGTGCCAGCAGCATTCGGACAGACCAGCAGTTCTTC. Protein sequence: CASSIRTDQQFF.

The sample holds one count of this clone. The chain links TRBV5-1 to TRBJ1-1; tentatively, D is TRBD1 (5 bases). The V end lost 2 bases, the J end lost 2 bases, and 13 bases lay between the germline ends. The length of the CDR3 is 15 residues. The germline gives CDR1 SGHRS, CDR2 YFSETQ. CDR3 residues: CASSFYDSLNTEAFF. The DNA for the CDR3 is TGCGCCAGCAGCTTTTACGACAGCTTAAACACTGAAGCTTTCTTT.

This rearrangement joins TRBV5-1 to TRBJ2-2, with D perhaps matching TRBD2 (6 bases). Germline CDR1 is SGHRS and CDR2 is YFSETQ. The V end was cut by 4 bases, the J end by 6 bases, with 13 bases between. CDR3 length: 14 amino acids. CDR3 protein: CASSPNPGAGELFF. In DNA form, the CDR3 reads TGCGCCAGCAGCCCTAACCCGGGAGCCGGGGAGCTGTTTTTT.

The CDR3 loop reads CASTGRANQPQHF. Written as DNA, the CDR3 is TGTGCCAGTACCGGGCGGGCAAATCAGCCCCAGCATTTT. The chain links TRBV19 to TRBJ1-5; no reliable D call. V lost 7 bases and J 4 bases, leaving 11 bases between the germline ends. The CDR3 is 13 amino acids. Per the germline V gene, CDR1 is LNHDA and CDR2 is SQIVND (reference sequence).

The rearrangement joins TRBV2 to TRBJ1-2, with a possible D match to TRBD1 (6 bases). Deletions cut 10 bases from V and 5 bases from J, with 20 bases between. The length of the CDR3 is 14 residues. Per germline, CDR1 SNHLY and CDR2 FYNNEI. CDR3 protein: CAIPRDTLGYGYTF. CDR3 nucleotides: TGTGCCATCCCTAGGGACACCCTAGGATATGGCTACACCTTC. The whole variable domain, remainder taken from reference TRBV2 and TRBJ1-2, is EPEVTQTPSHQVTQMGQEVILRCVPISNHLYFYWYRQILGQKVEFLVSFYNNEISEKSEIFDDQFSVERPDGSNFTLKIRSTKLEDSAMYFCAIPRDTLGYGYTFGSGTRLTVV.

J is TRBJ1-1 and V is TRBV3-1 (or the pseudogene TRBV3-2); the D gene is possibly TRBD1 (6 bases). Trimming took off 4 bases at V and 7 bases at J, with 19 bases between the two ends. Germline CDR1 LGHDT, CDR2 YNNKEL (reference sequence). This CDR3 has 15 residues. The CDR3 loop is CASSRNYGAGDEAFF. DNA for the CDR3: TGTGCCAGCAGCCGCAACTACGGGGCAGGGGATGAAGCTTTCTTT.

This chain connects TRBV5-6 to TRBJ2-1; 8 positions agree with TRBD2. The CDR3 is 14 residues long. V trimming: 3 bases; J trimming: 3 bases; junction bases outside the gene matches: 2. Germline values: CDR1 SGHDT, CDR2 YYEEEE. The CDR3 DNA is TGTGCCAGCAGCTGGGGACTAGACTACAATGAGCAGTTCTTC. Its translation is CASSWGLDYNEQFF. Based on the CDR3 plus reference TRBV5-6 and TRBJ2-1, the full variable domain is DAGVTQSPTHLIKTRGQQVTLRCSPKSGHDTVSWYQQALGQGPQFIFQYYEEEERQRGNFPDRFSGHQFPNYSSELNVNALLLGDSALYLCASSWGLDYNEQFFGPGTRLTVL.

The J gene is TRBJ2-7, the V gene TRBV27; 8 positions match TRBD2. After removal of 3 bases from V and 3 bases from J, the junction contained 7 bases not matched to a gene. The CDR3 consists of 15 residues. Germline loops: CDR1 MNHEY, CDR2 SMNVEV (reference sequence). The CDR3 reads CASSFQAGANYEQYF. In DNA, the CDR3 is TGTGCCAGCAGTTTTCAAGCGGGGGCCAACTACGAGCAGTACTTC.

The rearrangement links TRBV4-1 to TRBJ1-4, with D maybe TRBD1 (5 bases). The CDR3 has 16 residues. Germline V gene lookup returns CDR1 MGHRA and CDR2 YSYEKL. Trimming took off 0 bases at V and 0 bases at J, with 8 bases between the two ends. CDR3 residues: CASSQDTGSTNEKLFF. CDR3 bases: TGCGCCAGCAGCCAAGATACAGGATCAACTAATGAAAAACTGTTTTTT.

The CDR3 nucleotides are TGTGCCAGCAGCTTAGCGACTAGCGGGGGTTTTTCAGATACGCAGTATTTT. Translating it yields CASSLATSGGFSDTQYF. This chain connects TRBV7-6 to TRBJ2-3; 12 nucleotides agree with TRBD2. Losses at the gene ends were 0 bases for V and 4 bases for J; bases not matched to a gene: 5. This CDR3 spans 17 amino acids. The germline V gene has CDR1 SGHVS and CDR2 FNYEAQ. Together with reference TRBV7-6 and TRBJ2-3, the CDR3 gives the full variable domain: GAGVSQSPRYKVTKRGQDVALRCDPISGHVSLYWYRQALGQGPEFLTYFNYEAQQDKSGLPNDRFSAERPEGSISTLTIQRTEQRDSAMYRCASSLATSGGFSDTQYFGPGTRLTVL.

This clone was counted only a few times. This rearrangement joins TRBV19 to TRBJ1-1; D call uncertain. Per germline, CDR1 LNHDA and CDR2 SQIVND (reference sequence). V lost 3 bases, J lost 0 bases, and 5 bases lay in between. This CDR3 is built from 13 residues. The CDR3 spells CASSITLNTEAFF. The CDR3 DNA reads TGTGCCAGTAGTATTACACTGAACACTGAAGCTTTCTTT.

The gene calls are TRBV10-3 and TRBJ1-1; the D gene is possibly TRBD1 (6 bases). Germline V gives CDR1 ENHRY, CDR2 SYGVKD. The CDR3 contains 16 residues. V dropped 2 bases and J dropped 2 bases, with 15 bases sitting between them. Here the CDR3 reads CAISEILGGGNTEAFF. CDR3 in DNA: TGTGCCATCAGTGAGATTTTGGGAGGGGGAAACACTGAAGCTTTCTTT.